The source of this T cell receptor (beta chain) is a study of OX40 agonist ivuxolimab in advanced cancers. Study-level background: Patients in dose escalation had liver, melanoma, kidney or head and neck cancers. Study-level points and caveats: Relative to CD4+, CD8+ T cells held more expanded clones on average. Partly responding patients at 0.1-3.0 mg/kg showed some of the smallest clonal expansion.

With baseline, cycle 4 day 1, and cycle 7 day 1 as timepoints, blood was sampled. On this clone itself: The antigen remains unidentified.

Germline V gene sequence: CDR1 MDHEN, CDR2 SYDVKM. Trimming removed 10 bases at V and 7 bases at J, with 16 bases between. CDR3 length: 12 residues. The assay was immunoSEQ multiplex PCR, and TCRdb's table has in-frame clones only and misses some. The table shows tens of thousands of clones, with less than 95% occurring only once. The V call is TRBV28, the J call TRBJ1-2; D perhaps matches TRBD1 (6 bases). The sequences come from CD4+ or CD8+ T cells sorted from blood, collected in a trial of the OX40 agonist ivuxolimab. This TCR came from an adult with an advanced solid tumor such as melanoma, head and neck, liver or kidney cancer. For the CDR3, the DNA is TGTGCCATAAGAGAGGGGGGAGGTGGCTACACCTTC. It encodes CAIREGGGGYTF.